This T cell receptor beta chain was sequenced during a study of identical twins. General study points: Models underestimated out-of-frame TCR alpha sharing in monozygotic twins. The study drew conclusions from cross-sectional statistical analysis, not from following the same donors.

The germline V gene has CDR1 LGHNA and CDR2 YNFKEQ. Between the trimmed V and J ends, which lost 0 bases and 2 bases, there was a span of 11 bases. The CDR3 length is 15 residues. This clonotype was recorded many times. Its cognate antigen is unknown. A universal primer site came from template switching; cDNA carried unique molecular identifiers. TCRdb reanalysed the 5' RACE reads using MiXCR and keeps one entry per CDR3 protein. The table has approximately 690,000 distinct CDR3 sequences, 6% to 6.5% seen once. The V call is TRBV4-2, the J call TRBJ2-7; D unresolved. This receptor was taken from a man aged 18 to 30 in good health. Sequencing was carried out using naive T cells sorted from blood. The CDR3 loop is CASSQEDSKTYEQYF. DNA for the CDR3: TGTGCCAGCAGCCAAGAGGATTCCAAAACCTACGAGCAGTACTTC.